This TCR beta chain is drawn from a study of cytomegalovirus exposure and HLA in healthy donors. V lost 1 base and J lost 5; bases outside the gene matches: 5. Germline-derived CDR1 and CDR2 are SNHLY and FYNNEI. The CDR3 is made up of 15 amino acids. PCR was performed using 60 Vbeta and 13 Jbeta primers. Only in-frame clones appear in the TCRdb table, and some are missing; sequencing was by immunoSEQ multiplex PCR. The repertoire holds 230,000 or so clones, with nearly 95% as singletons. The receptor was isolated from a girl aged 2 to 9 in good health and CMV-seronegative. Sequencing used PBMCs. The V call is TRBV2, the J call TRBJ2-5, with TRBD2 matching over 9 bases. The CDR3: CASSEETSGSETQYF. CDR3 sequence (DNA): TGTGCCAGCAGTGAAGAAACTAGCGGGTCGGAGACCCAGTACTTC.